This T cell receptor beta chain appears in the sequencing data of a study of beta chain features in type 1 diabetes. Notes on the study in general: In every one of the four CD4+ subsets, TCRB CDR3s were moderately but significantly shorter in Type 1 diabetes patients. It was among patients, rather than healthy donors, that naive, central memory and Treg TCRB repertoires appeared more similar. VDJ junctions from type 1 diabetes patients carried fewer insertions and larger deletions.

This clone was detected only a few times. Its antigen remains unknown. The CDR3 runs 13 residues. Germline V CDR1 and CDR2: MGHDK, SYGVNS. Trimming removed 4 bases at V and 3 bases at J, with 10 bases between. The authors reverse transcribed all of the isolated RNA, so sequencing captured expressed TCRB transcripts. Clones were read by immunoSEQ multiplex PCR, and TCRdb kept only the in-frame ones, dropping some. The sample gives hundreds of thousands of clones, over 12% of which show up once; 0.04% is in the top ten. Sequencing was carried out using naive CD4+ T cells from blood. The TCR comes from a man between 18 and 35 years old with type 1 diabetes. The gene calls are TRBV25-1 and TRBJ2-7, with D possibly TRBD1 on 6 matching bases. This chain's CDR3 is CASSASGVYEQYF. CDR3 in DNA: TGTGCCAGCAGTGCGTCAGGGGTCTACGAGCAGTACTTC.